This TCR beta chain comes out of a study of OX40 agonist ivuxolimab in advanced cancers. The germline gives CDR1 SGHKS, CDR2 YYEKEE (reference sequence). The CDR3 is 15 amino acids. Between the trimmed V and J ends, which lost 0 bases and 2 bases, there was a span of 12 bases. Some clones are missing from TCRdb's copy, which holds only in-frame ones; the method was immunoSEQ multiplex PCR. The sample lists 20,000 to 25,000 clones; 75% to 85% were seen once. The specimen comprised CD4+ or CD8+ T cells sorted from blood, sampled in a trial of the OX40 agonist ivuxolimab. The chain has TRBV5-5 and TRBJ2-7; no clear D gene. This clonotype was sampled from an adult with an advanced solid tumor such as melanoma, head and neck, liver or kidney cancer. The CDR3, as DNA: TGTGCCAGCAGCTTGGCCGGGCAGAGTACCTACGAGCAGTACTTC. This encodes CASSLAGQSTYEQYF.